These 17 T cell receptor beta chains were all obtained from the same sample, sequenced in a study of T-cell memory formation after mild COVID-19. TCRdb itself ran the 5' RACE reads through MiXCR, one entry per CDR3 protein. The sample includes about 190,000 distinct CDR3 sequences, approximately 20% of them seen just once. Material: PBMCs or a T cell subset sorted from them (not recorded which). All receptors derive from an adult woman who had mild COVID-19 (a few samples of this study predate the infection). Cell type and time point are not known.

The J gene is TRBJ1-2, the V gene TRBV6-5; D ambiguous. V lost 5 bases, J lost 3 bases, and 16 bases lay in between. The CDR3 is 15 amino acids. From germline, CDR1 is MNHEY and CDR2 SVGAGI. CDR3: CASSTRRGMDYGYTF. CDR3 DNA sequence: TGTGCCAGCAGTACACGCAGAGGGATGGACTATGGCTACACCTTC.

The V and J genes are TRBV7-8 and TRBJ2-5; 10 nucleotides line up with TRBD2. Germline CDR1 reads SGHVS; CDR2 reads FQNEAQ. Losses at the gene ends were 0 bases for V and 2 bases for J; bases not matched to a gene: 15. The CDR3 loop spans 20 amino acids. The chain's CDR3 is CASSLATPAGGRSPQETQYF. The DNA of the CDR3 is TGTGCCAGCAGCTTAGCGACCCCAGCGGGGGGGCGGTCGCCTCAAGAGACCCAGTACTTC.

The rearrangement links TRBV27 to TRBJ1-2; unclear D gene. The length of the CDR3 is 15 residues. Trimming cost V 2 bases and J 3 bases, with 13 bases left between them. CDR1 is MNHEY and CDR2 is SMNVEV in the germline V gene (reference sequence). CDR3 protein: CASSLGFGEDYGYTF. The DNA for the CDR3 is TGTGCCAGCAGTTTAGGTTTCGGGGAGGACTATGGCTACACCTTC.

The chain joins TRBV7-9 to TRBJ2-5; D is ambiguous. Germline V lookup: CDR1 SEHNR, CDR2 FQNEAQ (reference sequence). CDR3 length: 15 amino acids. V lost 0 bases and J lost 4, with 12 bases in between. CDR3 nucleotides: TGTGCCAGCAGCTTAGCCGGAATCCTCCGAGAGACCCAGTACTTC. Translated: CASSLAGILRETQYF.

The chain has TRBV19 and TRBJ2-7; TRBD2 might be the D (5 bases). This CDR3 spans 11 amino acids. Per the germline V gene, CDR1 is LNHDA and CDR2 is SQIVND (reference sequence). In nucleotides, the CDR3 is TGTGCTGCTAGCAGCTCCTACGAGCAGTACTTC. Residues: CAASSSYEQYF.

This clonotype appeared a few times. The chain combines TRBV7-2 with TRBJ2-1, with D maybe TRBD2 (6 bases). Germline CDR1 reads SGHTA; CDR2 reads FQGNSA. The CDR3 extends over 14 amino acids. The V gene lost 5 bases and the J gene lost 5 bases, with 13 bases spanning the gap. The CDR3 sequence: CASSPRLGDNEQFF. The CDR3 region has the DNA TGTGCCAGCAGCCCCCGACTAGGGGACAATGAGCAGTTCTTC.

This chain joins TRBV27 and TRBJ1-1; no clear D. The V and J ends lost 6 bases and 1 base respectively, with 18 bases between them. Per germline, CDR1 MNHEY and CDR2 SMNVEV (reference sequence). This CDR3 is built from 16 residues. The CDR3 loop is CASRPLGERRNTEAFF. CDR3 DNA sequence: TGTGCCAGCAGACCCCTGGGTGAGCGGAGGAACACTGAAGCTTTCTTT.

This clonotype was seen a few times. The chain has TRBV6-5 and TRBJ2-7, with 11 bases lining up with TRBD2. There are 15 residues in the CDR3. J lost 1 base, V lost 4 bases, and 3 bases had no gene match. Germline CDR1 and CDR2: MNHEY and SVGAGI. The CDR3 sequence is CASSFLAGGSYEQYF. CDR3 DNA sequence: TGTGCCAGCAGTTTTCTAGCGGGGGGATCCTACGAGCAGTACTTC.

The chain employs TRBV4-2 and TRBJ2-1; D unresolved. The CDR3 runs 15 residues. Per the germline V gene, CDR1 is LGHNA and CDR2 is YNFKEQ. V was clipped by 6 bases and J by 2 bases, with 14 bases between them. CDR3 nucleotide sequence: TGTGCCAGCAGAGGCCCCAGGCGGACCTACAATGAGCAGTTCTTC. Encoded protein: CASRGPRRTYNEQFF.

In this sample, this clonotype turned up many times. CDR3 protein: CASSPPTPGQGSVYTF. The CDR3 DNA reads as TGTGCCAGCAGCCCCCCGACCCCAGGACAGGGCTCGGTCTACACCTTC. This chain joins TRBV7-3 and TRBJ1-2, with 8 bases fitting TRBD1. With V trimmed by 5 bases and J by 10 bases, 18 bases remained unmatched. Looked up from germline, CDR1 is SGHTA and CDR2 is FQGTGA. The CDR3 loop spans 16 amino acids.

This clonotype was recorded at least ten times. V is TRBV7-3 and J is TRBJ2-3; TRBD1 might be the D (6 bases). Trimming shortened V by 5 bases and J by 4 bases, and 16 bases separated the two germline ends. This CDR3 is 15 amino acids long. Germline V CDR1 and CDR2: SGHTA, FQGTGA. The CDR3 region has the DNA TGTGCCAGCAGCCAGACCGGGACATCGGCAGATACGCAGTATTTT. This codes for CASSQTGTSADTQYF.

This clonotype was counted between two and nine times. V gene TRBV29-1 combines with J gene TRBJ2-3, with D unclear. Germline V gene lookup returns CDR1 SQVTM and CDR2 ANQGSEA. There are 11 residues in the CDR3. Trimming removed 5 bases from V and 1 base from J, with 4 bases in between. The CDR3 DNA follows: TGCAGCGTTCTGGGCACAGATACGCAGTATTTT. Its protein product is CSVLGTDTQYF.

This clonotype was recorded a few times. The chain couples TRBV6-1 to TRBJ1-5; tentatively, D is TRBD1 (5 bases). CDR3 length equals 11 residues. Germline V CDR1 and CDR2: MNHNS, SASEGT. Trimming pared 8 bases from V and 7 bases from J, leaving 9 bases between. CDR3 sequence (DNA): TGTGCCAGCGGGACTTACCAGCCCCAGCATTTT. It translates to CASGTYQPQHF.

A few counts support this clonotype. The chain uses TRBV6-1 and TRBJ2-3; the D gene is possibly TRBD1 (5 bases). CDR1 and CDR2 (germline): MNHNS, SASEGT. This CDR3 spans 16 amino acids. The V and J ends lost 3 bases and 2 bases respectively, with 15 bases between them. The CDR3 bases are TGTGCCAGCAGTGACGGCAGGGTCGTCCTCACAGATACGCAGTATTTT. Translation: CASSDGRVVLTDTQYF.

This sequence joins TRBV6-5 and TRBJ1-1; tentatively, D is TRBD1 (5 bases). CDR1 and CDR2 (germline): MNHEY, SVGAGI. V dropped 3 bases and J dropped 5 bases, with 22 bases sitting between them. CDR3 length: 17 amino acids. In nucleotides, the CDR3 is TGTGCCAGCAGTTATCGGCAGGTAGCGTATCAGGGAACTGAAGCTTTCTTT. Translation: CASSYRQVAYQGTEAFF.

The chain has TRBV7-2 and TRBJ2-2; D perhaps matches TRBD2 (6 bases). The CDR3 is 15 residues long. Germline V lookup: CDR1 SGHTA, CDR2 FQGNSA. The ends were cut back, 2 bases at V and 2 bases at J, with 9 bases in the middle. The CDR3 sequence is CASSLLALNTGELFF. CDR3 coding DNA: TGTGCCAGCAGCTTACTAGCGCTTAACACCGGGGAGCTGTTTTTT.

This clonotype was seen repeatedly, ten times or more. The rearrangement joins TRBV4-1 to TRBJ2-3; D might be TRBD1 (6 bases). The V and J ends lost 4 bases and 0 bases respectively, with 11 bases between them. CDR3 length: 15 amino acids. Germline V gene sequence: CDR1 MGHRA, CDR2 YSYEKL. The CDR3 region is CASSRIQGSTDTQYF. CDR3 coding DNA: TGCGCCAGCAGCCGTATACAGGGAAGCACAGATACGCAGTATTTT.